Shown below are 21 T cell receptor beta chains from a single sample sequenced in a study of blood T cell repertoires in COVID-19 (dated by TCRdb to about 2020). The method was the immunoSEQ multiplex PCR assay. The immuneACCESS repertoire file appears here via TCRdb, limited to in-frame rearrangements. These files lack a portion of the clones; in checked studies, under half of the deficit traces to unresolved V genes, and the cause of the others is not known. For this sample the table gives 120,000 or so clones, of which 74% were detected only once. The leading ten clones occupy around 5.5% of the sample. Sequencing was done on a sample of peripheral blood. The receptors come from a man in his fifties or sixties with acute or convalescent COVID-19.

The chain recombines TRBV6-1 with TRBJ2-2; 8 nucleotides line up with TRBD1. Trimming cost V 7 bases and J 7 bases; bases outside gene matches: 11. Germline V CDR1 and CDR2: MNHNS, SASEGT. The CDR3 has 15 residues. In nucleotides, the CDR3 is TGTGCCAGCACCCAGCTGGACAGGGCTGGCGGGGAGCTGTTTTTT. Translating gives CASTQLDRAGGELFF.

This clone was detected only a few times. V usage is TRBV6-5 and J usage is TRBJ1-2; 9 bases agree with TRBD1. Trimming at V came to 4 bases and at J to 7 bases, leaving 4 bases not matched to a gene. This CDR3 spans 13 amino acids. Germline CDR1 and CDR2: MNHEY and SVGAGI. CDR3 loop: CASSWDRVVGYTF. CDR3 nucleotides: TGTGCCAGCAGTTGGGACAGGGTGGTTGGCTACACCTTC.

The chain recombines TRBV15 with TRBJ1-1, with a tentative D call TRBD1 (6 bases). The CDR3 loop spans 17 amino acids. Germline V gene lookup returns CDR1 LNHNV and CDR2 YYDKDF (reference sequence). The V end was cut by 1 base, the J end by 2 bases, with 17 bases between. In DNA, the CDR3 is TGTGCCACCAGCAGAGTTAGGGCAGGGGAAGTTAACACTGAAGCTTTCTTT. Protein: CATSRVRAGEVNTEAFF.

The chain combines TRBV5-1 with TRBJ1-2; D is undetermined. The CDR3 has 15 residues. Germline V gene lookup returns CDR1 SGHRS and CDR2 YFSETQ. V was shortened by 4 bases and J by 1 base, with 14 bases between the two germline ends. CDR3 protein: CASSPRPRGNYGYTF. For the CDR3, the DNA is TGCGCCAGCAGCCCTCGTCCGCGAGGTAACTATGGCTACACCTTC.

This clone was detected only a few times. The J gene is TRBJ1-1, the V gene TRBV18, with a possible D match to TRBD1 (5 bases). The CDR3 is 14 residues long. V was clipped by 3 bases and J by 2 bases, with 10 bases between them. Germline CDR1 KGHSH, CDR2 LQKENI. CDR3 protein: CASSPGGSNTEAFF. CDR3 nucleotide sequence: TGTGCCAGCTCACCCGGGGGGAGTAACACTGAAGCTTTCTTT.

This clone has a count of ten or more. This chain joins TRBV7-2 and TRBJ2-2, with a weak D call TRBD2 (5 bases). Germline V lookup: CDR1 SGHTA, CDR2 FQGNSA. This CDR3 region has 13 residues. Trimming stripped 3 bases from V and 6 bases from J, with 8 bases between. Here the CDR3 reads CASSFSVPGELFF. In nucleotides, the CDR3 is TGTGCCAGCAGCTTTAGCGTCCCCGGGGAGCTGTTTTTT.

The J gene is TRBJ2-1, the V gene TRBV25-1; 9 nucleotides agree with TRBD2. CDR1 is MGHDK and CDR2 is SYGVNS in the germline V gene. The V and J ends lost 10 bases and 5 bases, in that order; junction bases with no gene match: 12. The CDR3 has 15 residues. The chain's CDR3 is CATRAATSGDNEQFF. The CDR3 nucleotides are TGTGCCACCAGAGCCGCGACTAGCGGAGACAATGAGCAGTTCTTC.

This chain joins TRBV29-1 and TRBJ1-2; possible D gene TRBD1, 6 bases. Per the germline V gene, CDR1 is SQVTM and CDR2 is ANQGSEA. The V and J ends lost 6 bases and 4 bases respectively, with 18 bases between them. The CDR3 length is 14 residues. The CDR3 DNA reads as TGCAGCGTCGTTACAGGGTATAGGGCCTATGGCTACACCTTC. This sequence encodes CSVVTGYRAYGYTF.

This clone has only a few counts. V and J are TRBV24-1 and TRBJ1-1; TRBD1 agrees at 9 bases. Unmatched junction bases numbered 4, after V lost 7 bases and J lost 8 bases. This CDR3 contains 12 residues. Per the germline V gene, CDR1 is KGHDR and CDR2 is SFDVKD. CDR3 sequence: CATRDRGGEAFF. The CDR3 DNA sequence: TGTGCCACCAGGGACAGGGGAGGGGAAGCTTTCTTT.

V and J are TRBV10-2 and TRBJ2-3, with D perhaps TRBD2 (5 bases). The CDR3 length is 12 residues. Germline V gene data show CDR1 as WSHSY and CDR2 as SAAADI. Trimming pared 10 bases from V and 6 bases from J, leaving 14 bases between. The CDR3 nucleotides are TGCGCCACAACAGACGGCGGGGATACGCAGTATTTT. This codes for CATTDGGDTQYF.

The chain joins TRBV6-4 to TRBJ2-3; 7 bases map to TRBD2. Trimming removed 5 bases from V and 1 base from J; junction bases left unmatched: 6. Per germline, CDR1 MRHNA and CDR2 SNTAGT. The CDR3 is made up of 15 amino acids. DNA for the CDR3: TGTGCCAGCAGTCTACGGGAGGCGGGCACAGATACGCAGTATTTT. Its translation: CASSLREAGTDTQYF.

The chain uses TRBV14 and TRBJ2-7; 10 bases line up with TRBD2. This CDR3 region has 16 residues. The J segment lost 4 bases and the V segment lost 4 bases, leaving 10 bases of the junction unmatched. The germline gives CDR1 SGHDN, CDR2 FVKESK. The CDR3 protein is CASSPGRAGGTYEQYF. CDR3 DNA sequence: TGTGCCAGCAGCCCAGGGCGAGCGGGGGGGACGTACGAGCAGTACTTC.

This chain uses TRBV6-5 with TRBJ2-1; 9 positions match TRBD2. The CDR3 extends over 14 amino acids. The V segment lost 8 bases and the J segment 8 bases; nucleotides outside the gene matches: 10. The germline V gene has CDR1 MNHEY and CDR2 SVGAGI. This CDR3 is CASGMPSGEHEQFF. The CDR3 nucleotides read TGTGCCAGCGGGATGCCTAGCGGGGAACATGAGCAGTTCTTC.

The chain couples TRBV5-1 to TRBJ1-1, with TRBD1 matching over 9 bases. With V trimmed by 4 bases and J by 4 bases, 8 bases remained unmatched. Germline CDR1 SGHRS, CDR2 YFSETQ. The CDR3 runs to 15 residues. CDR3 in DNA: TGCGCCAGCAGCCAAATAGCGACAGGGGGCACTGAAGCTTTCTTT. It yields the protein CASSQIATGGTEAFF.

This clone was detected a few times. This chain connects TRBV5-4 to TRBJ1-6; weak D call: TRBD1 (5 bases). Germline V lookup: CDR1 SGHNT, CDR2 YYREEE (reference sequence). The CDR3 contains 17 residues. V lost 5 bases and J lost 9, with 24 bases in between. The CDR3 nucleotides are TGTGCCAGCAGTATAACGGGGGGTGGAAGAATTTCTTCACCCCTCCACTTT. It is translated as CASSITGGGRISSPLHF.

The chain links TRBV24-1 to TRBJ1-5, with TRBD1 matching over 8 bases. J gave up 3 bases and V 5 bases, and 8 bases lay outside the gene matches. CDR3 length: 16 amino acids. Germline CDR1 KGHDR, CDR2 SFDVKD. CDR3 residues: CATSAKTGVVNQPQHF. The DNA for the CDR3 is TGTGCCACCAGTGCCAAGACAGGGGTGGTCAATCAGCCCCAGCATTTT.

The chain employs TRBV18 and TRBJ2-1, with 8 nucleotides matching TRBD1. Per germline, CDR1 KGHSH and CDR2 LQKENI. The V segment lost 8 bases and the J segment 6 bases; nucleotides outside the gene matches: 6. CDR3 length: 13 residues. The CDR3 spells CASTQGALNEQFF. For the CDR3, the DNA is TGTGCCAGCACGCAGGGGGCGCTCAATGAGCAGTTCTTC.

This rearrangement joins TRBV7-9 to TRBJ1-6, with D tentatively TRBD1 (5 bases). CDR1 SEHNR and CDR2 FQNEAQ come from the germline V gene (reference sequence). This CDR3 spans 16 amino acids. V lost 2 bases to trimming and J lost 5 bases, with 13 bases between them. The CDR3 loop reads CASSLSSRQHNSPLHF. The DNA of the CDR3 is TGTGCCAGCAGCTTAAGCTCAAGACAGCATAATTCACCCCTCCACTTT.

This clone has just a few counts. The chain joins TRBV6-1 to TRBJ1-1, with D uncertain. Trimming shortened V by 3 bases and J by 0 bases, and 8 bases separated the two germline ends. Germline CDR1 and CDR2: MNHNS and SASEGT. CDR3 length: 14 residues. The CDR3 DNA follows: TGTGCCAGCAGTGATCACAGATTGAACACTGAAGCTTTCTTT. This gives the protein CASSDHRLNTEAFF.

The genes are TRBV11-2 and TRBJ1-1; perhaps TRBD1 as D (5 bases). V was pared by 0 bases and J by 4 bases, with 9 bases between. This CDR3 contains 14 residues. The germline gives CDR1 SGHAT, CDR2 FQNNGV. The CDR3 spells CASSLETQGTEAFF. The CDR3 coding sequence is TGTGCCAGCAGCTTAGAAACGCAGGGCACTGAAGCTTTCTTT.

V is TRBV7-9 and J is TRBJ1-2; D perhaps matches TRBD1 (6 bases). The germline gives CDR1 SEHNR, CDR2 FQNEAQ (reference sequence). V was clipped by 5 bases and J by 5 bases, with 12 bases between them. The CDR3 consists of 13 residues. CDR3 DNA: TGTGCCAGCAGCGCACAGGGCGGGTATGGCTACACCTTC. Its protein product is CASSAQGGYGYTF.